These 27 T cell receptor beta chains came from one sample sequenced in a study of T cells expressing NK-cell markers (dated by TCRdb to about 2020). The library was built by means of 5' RACE. TCRdb names Illumina HiSeq 2000 as the instrument used. The reads, reprocessed by TCRdb, yield one row per CDR3 protein sequence and no DNA. The sample's own table lists 550,000 or so distinct CDR3 sequences. The ten largest clones capture roughly 3.6% of the sample. The sequenced material came from blood T cells: a sorted CD56 or NKG2C T cell subset, CD4+ or CD8+ T cells, or bulk PBMC T cells (not recorded which). These receptors came from a man between 18 and 29 years old in good health. Donor details come from another sample of the same person, matched by shared clones.

The genes are TRBV7-6 and TRBJ2-7; TCRdb names TRBD2, which stays unverified in the absence of DNA. The CDR3 totals 14 residues. Germline lookup yields CDR1 SGHVS and CDR2 FNYEAQ. CDR3: CASSPRTPTYEQYF.

V gene TRBV6-6 combines with J gene TRBJ2-3. The CDR3 is 13 residues long. Per germline, CDR1 MNHNY and CDR2 SVGAGI (reference sequence). CDR3 protein: CASSWRITDTQYF.

CDR3: CASSYAETTSSYNEQFF. V gene TRBV6-5 combines with J gene TRBJ2-1; TCRdb's D call of TRBD2 is untestable without DNA. This CDR3 contains 17 residues. Germline CDR1 reads MNHEY; CDR2 reads SVGAGI.

The CDR3 is CASSIQERYYEQYF. The rearrangement joins TRBV7-2 to TRBJ2-7. Looked up from germline, CDR1 is SGHTA and CDR2 is FQGNSA. This CDR3 contains 14 residues.

The chain employs TRBV6-1 and TRBJ2-7; TCRdb gives TRBD1 as the D gene, but with no DNA this cannot be confirmed. The CDR3 consists of 14 residues. From germline, CDR1 is MNHNS and CDR2 SASEGT. The CDR3 spells CASREKTGTYEQYF.

V usage is TRBV12-3 or TRBV12-4 and J usage is TRBJ2-3; without DNA, the TCRdb call of TRBD2 cannot be checked. CDR3 length: 13 amino acids. The CDR3 is CASRRTSGRTQYF.

The rearrangement joins TRBV15 to TRBJ2-3. CDR1 and CDR2 from the germline V gene are LNHNV and YYDKDF (reference sequence). The CDR3 loop spans 14 amino acids. CDR3: CATSRALAPDTQYF.

The J gene is TRBJ2-3, the V gene TRBV6-5. Germline CDR1 MNHEY, CDR2 SVGAGI. This CDR3 contains 15 residues. CDR3 region: CASSLGKTSTDTQYF.

The chain uses TRBV5-5 and TRBJ2-1; with no DNA, the TCRdb D assignment of TRBD1 cannot be verified. This CDR3 has 14 residues. Germline V gene sequence: CDR1 SGHKS, CDR2 YYEKEE (reference sequence). The CDR3 loop is CASSLNRDPNEQFF.

The rearrangement links TRBV20-1 to TRBJ1-1; no DNA is available, so the TRBD1 call from TCRdb remains unchecked. CDR1 and CDR2 (germline): DFQATT, SNEGSKA (reference sequence). CDR3 size: 14 residues. The CDR3 here is CSASYKGVATEAFF.

The chain links TRBV12-3 or TRBV12-4 to TRBJ2-4; TCRdb selects TRBD1, and the lack of DNA leaves this call unchecked. The CDR3 totals 16 residues. The CDR3 spells CASSPPGATRGNIQYF.

The chain employs TRBV28 and TRBJ2-1; TCRdb proposes TRBD1, but this gene call is untestable without DNA. This CDR3 is built from 16 residues. Germline loops: CDR1 MDHEN, CDR2 SYDVKM. The CDR3 protein is CASSSYQGRTYNEQFF. Combining the CDR3 with reference TRBV28 and TRBJ2-1 gives the whole variable domain DVKVTQSSRYLVKRTGEKVFLECVQDMDHENMFWYRQDPGLGLRLIYFSYDVKMKEKGDIPEGYSVSREKKERFSLILESASTNQTSMYLCASSSYQGRTYNEQFFGPGTRLTVL.

This chain connects TRBV4-2 to TRBJ2-3; TCRdb's D call of TRBD1 is untestable without DNA. The CDR3 is made up of 14 amino acids. Germline assignment: CDR1 LGHNA and CDR2 YNFKEQ. The CDR3 protein is CASRLGTQTGTQYF.

This chain connects TRBV6-5 to TRBJ1-5; as DNA is missing, the TRBD1 call by TCRdb cannot be tested. This CDR3 is 16 amino acids long. Germline CDR1 and CDR2: MNHEY and SVGAGI. The CDR3 loop reads CASRGPGQGSNQPQHF.

The gene calls are TRBV7-2 and TRBJ2-7; TCRdb picks TRBD1, but there is no DNA to check that call. The length of the CDR3 is 17 residues. Germline loops: CDR1 SGHTA, CDR2 FQGNSA. The CDR3 region is CASSLGPSRGQEYEQYF.

The V gene is TRBV27, the J gene TRBJ2-2; the TRBD1 assignment by TCRdb is unverifiable without DNA. Germline assignment: CDR1 MNHEY and CDR2 SMNVEV (reference sequence). This CDR3 has 15 amino acids. The CDR3 loop is CASSRVGGRTGELFF.

The J gene is TRBJ1-1, the V gene TRBV11-2. CDR3 length equals 11 residues. Germline V CDR1 and CDR2: SGHAT, FQNNGV. Here the CDR3 reads CASSQRYEAFF.

The chain couples TRBV20-1 to TRBJ2-7; TCRdb's D call of TRBD1 is untestable without DNA. The CDR3 is made up of 14 amino acids. The germline CDR1 and CDR2 sequences are DFQATT and SNEGSKA (reference sequence). CDR3 sequence: CSAINADRLYEQYF.

The CDR3: CASSKREGSQFF. The gene calls are TRBV11-3 and TRBJ2-1; TCRdb reports TRBD2, a call that lacks DNA to check it against. The CDR3 has 12 amino acids. The V gene's germline CDR1 is SGHNT and CDR2 YENEEA.

The genes are TRBV6-5 and TRBJ2-2; the D gene TCRdb calls, TRBD1, cannot be checked with no DNA. The CDR3 consists of 14 residues. Germline V CDR1 and CDR2: MNHEY, SVGAGI. CDR3 residues: CASHQTTGAGELFF.

The chain uses TRBV29-1 and TRBJ2-1; the D gene TCRdb calls, TRBD2, cannot be checked with no DNA. The CDR3 runs to 15 residues. From germline, CDR1 is SQVTM and CDR2 ANQGSEA. CDR3 sequence reads: CSVESPGPLYNEQFF.

The V call is TRBV6-1, the J call TRBJ2-1; the D call of TRBD1 rests on TCRdb alone, since no DNA is present to check it. Germline CDR1 is MNHNS and CDR2 is SASEGT. This CDR3 has 15 amino acids. The CDR3 sequence: CASTPGGLSYNEQFF.

The rearrangement links TRBV9 to TRBJ2-1; TCRdb gives TRBD2 as the D gene, but with no DNA this cannot be confirmed. CDR1 and CDR2 from the germline V gene are SGDLS and YYNGEE. The CDR3 is made up of 15 amino acids. This CDR3 is CASSEKGTNNNEQFF.

The gene calls are TRBV5-1 and TRBJ2-1; without DNA, the TCRdb call of TRBD2 cannot be checked. Germline loops: CDR1 SGHRS, CDR2 YFSETQ. The CDR3 loop spans 18 amino acids. CDR3 amino acids: CASSPGTSGSYYTNEQFF.

The chain employs TRBV18 and TRBJ2-2; TCRdb proposes TRBD2, but this gene call is untestable without DNA. CDR3 length: 16 amino acids. Germline V gives CDR1 KGHSH, CDR2 LQKENI. The CDR3 sequence: CASSPPGLAVAGELFF.

This sequence joins TRBV14 and TRBJ2-1. The CDR3 loop spans 16 amino acids. Germline V lookup: CDR1 SGHDN, CDR2 FVKESK. CDR3 sequence: CASSPYSAASYNEQFF.

J is TRBJ2-3 and V is TRBV6-5; no DNA is available, so the TRBD2 call from TCRdb remains unchecked. There are 13 residues in the CDR3. The germline CDR1 and CDR2 sequences are MNHEY and SVGAGI. This CDR3 is CASSYSMGGSSYF.